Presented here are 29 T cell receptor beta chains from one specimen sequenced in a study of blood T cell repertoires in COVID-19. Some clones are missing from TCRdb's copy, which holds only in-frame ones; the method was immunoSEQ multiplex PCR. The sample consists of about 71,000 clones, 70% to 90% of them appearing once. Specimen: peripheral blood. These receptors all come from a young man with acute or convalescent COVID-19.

The CDR3 bases are TGTGCCAGCAGCTCCCGGCTAGGGAGGGCCAATGAGCAGTTCTTC. Translation gives CASSSRLGRANEQFF. The chain carries TRBV7-3 and TRBJ2-1, with 7 bases lining up with TRBD2. The CDR3 runs to 15 residues. Losses at the gene ends were 4 bases for V and 6 bases for J; bases not matched to a gene: 9. CDR1 is SGHTA and CDR2 is FQGTGA in the germline V gene.

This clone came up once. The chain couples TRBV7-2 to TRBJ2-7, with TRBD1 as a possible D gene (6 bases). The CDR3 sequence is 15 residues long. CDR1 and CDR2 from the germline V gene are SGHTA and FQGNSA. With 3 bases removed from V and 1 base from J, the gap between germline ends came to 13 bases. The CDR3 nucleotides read TGTGCCAGCAGCTTTCAGGGGTCGAAATCCTACGAGCAGTACTTC. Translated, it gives CASSFQGSKSYEQYF.

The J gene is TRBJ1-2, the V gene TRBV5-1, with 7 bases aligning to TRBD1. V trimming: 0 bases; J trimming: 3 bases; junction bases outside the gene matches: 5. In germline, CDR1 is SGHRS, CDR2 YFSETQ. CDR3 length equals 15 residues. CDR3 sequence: CASSLESGGYYGYTF. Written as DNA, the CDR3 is TGCGCCAGCAGCTTGGAATCAGGGGGGTACTATGGCTACACCTTC.

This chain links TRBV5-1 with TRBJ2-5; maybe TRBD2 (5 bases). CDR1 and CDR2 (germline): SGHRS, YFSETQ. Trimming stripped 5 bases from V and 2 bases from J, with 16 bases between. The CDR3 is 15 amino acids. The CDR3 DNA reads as TGCGCCAGCAGTTTTTTTGAGGGCCCTCAAGAGACCCAGTACTTC. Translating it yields CASSFFEGPQETQYF.

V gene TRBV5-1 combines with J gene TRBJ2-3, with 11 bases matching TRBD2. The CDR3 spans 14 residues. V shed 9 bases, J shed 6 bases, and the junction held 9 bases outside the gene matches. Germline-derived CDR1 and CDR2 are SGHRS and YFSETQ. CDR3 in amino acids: CATKLAGARDTQYF. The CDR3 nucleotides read TGCGCCACAAAACTAGCGGGGGCCCGGGATACGCAGTATTTT.

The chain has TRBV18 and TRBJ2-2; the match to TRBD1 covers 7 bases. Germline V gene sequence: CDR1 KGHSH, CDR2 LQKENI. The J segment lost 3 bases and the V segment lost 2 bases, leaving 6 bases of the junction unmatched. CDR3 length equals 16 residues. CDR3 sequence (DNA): TGTGCCAGCTCACCAGGTACGGGACAGTACACCGGGGAGCTGTTTTTT. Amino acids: CASSPGTGQYTGELFF.

CDR3 protein: CASSYSDRANYGYTF. CDR3 nucleotide sequence: TGTGCCAGCAGTTACTCGGACAGAGCTAACTATGGCTACACCTTC. V and J are TRBV6-6 and TRBJ1-2, with D maybe TRBD1 (6 bases). V was cut by 0 bases and J by 0 bases, with 8 bases left in between. This CDR3 is built from 15 residues. Germline lookup yields CDR1 MNHNY and CDR2 SVGAGI (reference sequence).

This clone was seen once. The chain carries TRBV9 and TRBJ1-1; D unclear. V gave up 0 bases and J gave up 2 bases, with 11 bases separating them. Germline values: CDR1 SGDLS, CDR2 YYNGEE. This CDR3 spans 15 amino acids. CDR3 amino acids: CASSVDPVLNTEAFF. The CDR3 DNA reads TGTGCCAGCAGCGTAGATCCAGTCCTTAACACTGAAGCTTTCTTT.

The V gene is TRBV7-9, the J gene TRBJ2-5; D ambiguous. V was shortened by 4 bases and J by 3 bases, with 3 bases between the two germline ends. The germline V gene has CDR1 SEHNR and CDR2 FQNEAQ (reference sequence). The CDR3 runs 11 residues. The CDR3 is CASSSEETQYF. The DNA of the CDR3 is TGTGCCAGCAGCTCGGAAGAGACCCAGTACTTC.

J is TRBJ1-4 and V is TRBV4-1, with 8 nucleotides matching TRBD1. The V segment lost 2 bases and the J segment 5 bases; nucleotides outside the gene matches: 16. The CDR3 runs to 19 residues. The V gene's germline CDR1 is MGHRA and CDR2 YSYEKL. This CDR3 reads CASSQPLRGRSMGNEKLFF. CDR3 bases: TGCGCCAGCAGCCAACCCCTCAGGGGGCGATCAATGGGGAATGAAAAACTGTTTTTT.

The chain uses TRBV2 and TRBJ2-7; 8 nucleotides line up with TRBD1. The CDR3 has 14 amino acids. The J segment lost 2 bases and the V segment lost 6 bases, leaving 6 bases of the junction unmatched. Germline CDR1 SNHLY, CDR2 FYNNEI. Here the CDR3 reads CASSAGQAPYEQYV. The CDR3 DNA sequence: TGTGCCAGCAGCGCGGGACAGGCCCCCTACGAGCAGTACGTC.

CDR3 protein: CASSSRRDRGEGYTF. The CDR3 DNA follows: TGTGCCAGCAGCTCTCGCCGGGACAGGGGTGAAGGCTACACCTTC. This rearrangement joins TRBV13 to TRBJ1-2, with 10 bases identical to TRBD1. This CDR3 has 15 residues. Per germline, CDR1 PRHDT and CDR2 FYEKMQ (reference sequence). J was trimmed by 8 bases and V by 4 bases; bases with no gene match: 10.

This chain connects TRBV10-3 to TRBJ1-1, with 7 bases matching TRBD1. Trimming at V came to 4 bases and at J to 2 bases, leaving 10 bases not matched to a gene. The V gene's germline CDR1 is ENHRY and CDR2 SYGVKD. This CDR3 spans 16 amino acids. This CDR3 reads CAISGQSGTVNTEAFF. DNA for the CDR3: TGTGCCATCAGTGGACAATCCGGGACAGTAAACACTGAAGCTTTCTTT.

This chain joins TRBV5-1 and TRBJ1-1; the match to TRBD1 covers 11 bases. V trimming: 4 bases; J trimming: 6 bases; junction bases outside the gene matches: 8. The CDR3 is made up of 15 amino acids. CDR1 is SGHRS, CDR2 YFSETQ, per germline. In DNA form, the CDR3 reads TGCGCCAGCAGCCCTACGGGACAGGGGGGAGCTGAAGCTTTCTTT. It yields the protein CASSPTGQGGAEAFF.

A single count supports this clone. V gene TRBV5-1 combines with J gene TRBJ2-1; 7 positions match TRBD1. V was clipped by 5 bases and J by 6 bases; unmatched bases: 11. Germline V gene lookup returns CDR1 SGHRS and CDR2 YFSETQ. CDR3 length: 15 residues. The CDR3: CASRYIRDSINEQFF. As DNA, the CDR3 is TGCGCCAGCAGATACATCCGGGACAGTATCAATGAGCAGTTCTTC.

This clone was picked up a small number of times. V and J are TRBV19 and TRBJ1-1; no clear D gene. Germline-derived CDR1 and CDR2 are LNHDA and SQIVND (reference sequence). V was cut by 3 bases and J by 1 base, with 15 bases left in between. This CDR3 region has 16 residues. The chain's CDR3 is CASSIWKNGGNTEAFF. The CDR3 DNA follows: TGTGCCAGTAGTATTTGGAAGAACGGCGGGAACACTGAAGCTTTCTTT. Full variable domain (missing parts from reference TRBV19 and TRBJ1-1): DGGITQSPKYLFRKEGQNVTLSCEQNLNHDAMYWYRQDPGQGLRLIYYSQIVNDFQKGDIAEGYSVSREKKESFPLTVTSAQKNPTAFYLCASSIWKNGGNTEAFFGQGTRLTVV.

The CDR3 loop reads CASSPSLSDTQYF. The CDR3 nucleotides read TGCGCCAGCAGCCCTTCCTTATCAGATACGCAGTATTTT. The rearrangement joins TRBV4-1 to TRBJ2-3; D ambiguous. The CDR3 has 13 amino acids. CDR1 is MGHRA and CDR2 is YSYEKL in the germline V gene. Deletions cut 4 bases from V and 4 bases from J, with 9 bases between.

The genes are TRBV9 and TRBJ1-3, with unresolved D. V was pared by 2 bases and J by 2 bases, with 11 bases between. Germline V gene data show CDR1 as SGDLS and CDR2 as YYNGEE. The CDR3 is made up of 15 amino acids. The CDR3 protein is CASSVGVFAGNTIYF. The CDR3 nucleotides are TGTGCCAGCAGCGTCGGGGTTTTTGCTGGAAACACCATATATTTT.

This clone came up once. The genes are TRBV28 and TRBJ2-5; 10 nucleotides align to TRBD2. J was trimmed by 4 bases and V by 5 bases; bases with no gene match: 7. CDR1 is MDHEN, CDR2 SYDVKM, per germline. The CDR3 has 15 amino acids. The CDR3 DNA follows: TGTGCCAGCAGTCCTATAGCGGGGGGCGGAGAGACCCAGTACTTC. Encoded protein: CASSPIAGGGETQYF. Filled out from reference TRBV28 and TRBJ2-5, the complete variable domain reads DVKVTQSSRYLVKRTGEKVFLECVQDMDHENMFWYRQDPGLGLRLIYFSYDVKMKEKGDIPEGYSVSREKKERFSLILESASTNQTSMYLCASSPIAGGGETQYFGPGTRLLVL.

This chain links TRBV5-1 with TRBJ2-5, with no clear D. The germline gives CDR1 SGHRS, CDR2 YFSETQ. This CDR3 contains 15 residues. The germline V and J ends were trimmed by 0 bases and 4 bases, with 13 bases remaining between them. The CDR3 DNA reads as TGCGCCAGCAGCTTGGGACAACAAGGTCGAGAGACCCAGTACTTC. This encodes CASSLGQQGRETQYF.

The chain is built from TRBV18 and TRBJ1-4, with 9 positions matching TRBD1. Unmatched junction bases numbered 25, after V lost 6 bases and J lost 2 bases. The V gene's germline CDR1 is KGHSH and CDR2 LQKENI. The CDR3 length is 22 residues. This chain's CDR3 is CASSPMREGDRVITRTNEKLFF. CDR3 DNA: TGTGCCAGCTCCCCCATGCGTGAGGGGGACAGGGTCATAACTCGGACTAATGAAAAACTGTTTTTT.

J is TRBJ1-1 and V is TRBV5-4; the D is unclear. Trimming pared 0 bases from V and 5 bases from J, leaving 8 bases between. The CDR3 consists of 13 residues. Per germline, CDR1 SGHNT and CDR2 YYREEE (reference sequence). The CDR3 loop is CASSLVRGTEAFF. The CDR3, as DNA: TGTGCCAGCAGCTTGGTTCGGGGAACTGAAGCTTTCTTT.

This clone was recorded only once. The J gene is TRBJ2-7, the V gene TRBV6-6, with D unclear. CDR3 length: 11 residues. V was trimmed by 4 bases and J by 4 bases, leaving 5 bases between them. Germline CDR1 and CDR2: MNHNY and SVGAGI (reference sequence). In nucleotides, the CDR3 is TGTGCCAGCAGTTCTATGTACGAGCAGTACTTC. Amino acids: CASSSMYEQYF.

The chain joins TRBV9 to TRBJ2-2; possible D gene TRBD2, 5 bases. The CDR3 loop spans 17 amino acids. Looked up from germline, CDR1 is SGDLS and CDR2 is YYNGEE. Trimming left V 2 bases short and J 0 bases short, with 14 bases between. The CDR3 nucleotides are TGTGCCAGCAGCGTTGCGGGCACTGGCACGAACACCGGGGAGCTGTTTTTT. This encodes CASSVAGTGTNTGELFF.

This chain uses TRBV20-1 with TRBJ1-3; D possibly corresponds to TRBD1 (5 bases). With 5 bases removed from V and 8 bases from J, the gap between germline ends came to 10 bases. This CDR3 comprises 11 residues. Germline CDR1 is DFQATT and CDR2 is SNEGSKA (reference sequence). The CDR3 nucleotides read TGCAGTGCTGGCGGGGGGTACACCATATATTTT. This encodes CSAGGGYTIYF.

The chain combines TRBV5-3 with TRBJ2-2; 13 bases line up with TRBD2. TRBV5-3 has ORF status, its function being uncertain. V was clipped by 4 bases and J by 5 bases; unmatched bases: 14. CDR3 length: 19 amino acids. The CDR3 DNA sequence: TGTGCCAGAAGCGACCTTGGGACTAGCGGGGAATTACCTACCGGGGAGCTGTTTTTT. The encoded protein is CARSDLGTSGELPTGELFF.

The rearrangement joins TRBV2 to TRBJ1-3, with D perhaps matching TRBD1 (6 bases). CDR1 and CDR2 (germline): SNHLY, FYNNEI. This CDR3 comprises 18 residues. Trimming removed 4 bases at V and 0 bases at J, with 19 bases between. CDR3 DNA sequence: TGTGCCAGCAGTGGGGGGCTTATGGGGGAACACTCTGGAAACACCATATATTTT. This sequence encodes CASSGGLMGEHSGNTIYF.

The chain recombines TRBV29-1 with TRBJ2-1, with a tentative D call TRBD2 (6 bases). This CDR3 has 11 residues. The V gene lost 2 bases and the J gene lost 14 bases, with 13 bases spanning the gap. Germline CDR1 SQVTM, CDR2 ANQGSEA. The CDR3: CSVESSSAEFF. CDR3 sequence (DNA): TGCAGCGTTGAAAGCTCTAGCGCGGAGTTCTTC.

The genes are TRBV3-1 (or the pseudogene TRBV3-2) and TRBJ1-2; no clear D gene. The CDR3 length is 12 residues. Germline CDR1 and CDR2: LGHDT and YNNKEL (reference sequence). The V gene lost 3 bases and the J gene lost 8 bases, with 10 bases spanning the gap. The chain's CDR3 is CASSQGSGGYTF. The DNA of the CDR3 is TGTGCCAGCAGCCAGGGTTCAGGCGGCTACACCTTC.